These 5 T cell receptor beta chains originate from one sample sequenced in a study of regulatory T cells in long-lasting Graves disease. Time point specified: newly diagnosed GD, antithyroid drugs for less than 3 months. Construction of the TCR library relied on RNA isolated from PBMCs. Construction of TCR beta libraries relied on iRepertoire HTBI primers and on Arm-PCR targeting CDR3 regions. MiXCR, applied by TCRdb to the multiplex PCR reads, yields one record per CDR3 protein. This sample carries about 460,000 distinct CDR3 sequences, about 14% of them seen once, and the ten largest clones take about a sixth. These data also formed part of another study, on T cells in Graves' hyperthyroidism and ophthalmopathy.

The source material was peripheral blood mononuclear cells (PBMCs), sampled at new diagnosis, from a patient treated with antithyroid drugs. These receptors were taken from a woman in her forties or fifties with Graves disease.

This clonotype was seen repeatedly, ten times or more. The J gene is TRBJ1-2, the V gene TRBV3-1; 7 positions agree with TRBD1. This CDR3 spans 18 amino acids. Germline V gene sequence: CDR1 LGHDT, CDR2 YNNKEL (reference sequence). The V segment lost 4 bases and the J segment 4 bases; nucleotides outside the gene matches: 18. The CDR3 reads CASSRDRDNVLGGYGYTF. CDR3 nucleotide sequence: TGTGCCAGCAGCCGCGACAGGGACAATGTACTTGGCGGCTATGGCTACACCTTC.

This clonotype has more than one count but fewer than ten. This may come from a read error, since a much larger clone is one base off. This chain joins TRBV6-1 and TRBJ2-7; TRBD2 aligns across 8 bases. Germline values: CDR1 MNHNS, CDR2 SASEGT. This CDR3 has 18 residues. Trimming at V came to 1 base and at J to 8 bases, leaving 19 bases not matched to a gene. The CDR3 coding sequence is TGTGCCAGCAGTGAAGAAGGTCTACGGGAGGGTCCTTCTAGCAAGCAGTACTTC. This codes for CASSEEGLREGPSSKQYF.

In this sample, this clonotype turned up many times. The junction differs from germline at one of its ends, possibly a read error. The chain recombines TRBV2 with TRBJ1-1; maybe TRBD1 (5 bases). The CDR3 has 13 residues. CDR1 is SNHLY and CDR2 is FYNNEI in the germline V gene. CDR3 coding DNA: TGTGCCAGCAGTGTACGGGGGAACTCTGAAGCTTTCTTT. Amino acids: CASSVRGNSEAFF.

This chain uses TRBV11-2 with TRBJ1-4; 8 positions agree with TRBD1. The ends lost 5 bases at V and 7 bases at J; junction bases unmatched: 6. There are 14 residues in the CDR3. The germline CDR1 and CDR2 sequences are SGHAT and FQNNGV. The CDR3 region has the DNA TGTGCCAGCAGCGCACAGGGGGTCCTTGAAAAACTGTTTTTT. Its translation is CASSAQGVLEKLFF.

Regarding this clonotype: A much larger clone is a single base away; this may be a read error. This chain connects TRBV3-1 to TRBJ2-1; D not resolved. This CDR3 is 11 amino acids long. The V end was cut by 6 bases, the J end by 9 bases, with 9 bases between. Germline CDR1 and CDR2: LGHDT and YNNKEL (reference sequence). CDR3: CASRHAGEQFF. The CDR3 DNA reads as TGTGCCAGCAGGCACGCCGGTGAGCAGTTCTTC.